These T cell receptor beta chains were read from a single sample in a study of CD8 T cells in ankylosing spondylitis. Each CDR3 protein is one row after TCRdb ran MiXCR on the 5' RACE reads. The profile covers more than 650,000 distinct CDR3 sequences, with about an eighth appearing a single time and just over 0.5% taken by the ten largest. Sequencing input: blood, either unsorted or a sorted T cell fraction (not recorded which). These receptors were collected from a male donor with ankylosing spondylitis. Both conserved end residues are trimmed from each CDR3.

TRBV10-3	TRBJ2-3	AISGGSTDTQY
TRBV5-1	TRBJ2-3	ASSSIQGTDTQY
TRBV7-9	TRBJ2-2	ASSTPQGTGELF
TRBV20-1	TRBJ1-2	SARDRMQGDYGYT
TRBV5-6	TRBJ2-1	ASSLWRGQNGNEQF
TRBV30	TRBJ1-6	AGQGTYNSPLH
TRBV20-1	TRBJ2-1	SARDPGLAGDNEQF
TRBV15	TRBJ1-5	ATSRDPGRGRGDQPQH
TRBV6-5	TRBJ2-7	ASSYYTSGNYEQY
TRBV6-5	TRBJ2-1	ASSYWQYEEQF
TRBV20-1	TRBJ1-1	SASQDGSEAF
TRBV6-4	TRBJ1-1	ASSARNRTVNTEAF
TRBV20-1	TRBJ2-5	SAQSTTGIETQY
TRBV29-1	TRBJ2-7	SVEVPGQISYEQY
TRBV4-2	TRBJ2-1	ASSESGFGSYNEQF
TRBV29-1	TRBJ2-2	SADLRDFANTGELF
TRBV5-1	TRBJ1-5	ASSLYGGDQPQH
TRBV9	TRBJ1-1	ASSAQGQVTEAF
TRBV5-1	TRBJ2-2	ASSLERANTGELF
TRBV29-1	TRBJ2-3	SSTAAGGLPDTQY
TRBV5-1	TRBJ2-3	ASSLETLDTQY
TRBV5-5	TRBJ1-5	ASGLGVNQPQH
TRBV6-5	TRBJ2-1	ASSYYPGLAGGRINEQF
TRBV6-5	TRBJ2-7	ASSYSGLVVYEQY
TRBV9	TRBJ2-1	ASSVPGTSSNEQF
TRBV27	TRBJ2-5	ASTRGMGETQY
TRBV28	TRBJ2-2	ASSPIRRNTGELF
TRBV20-1	TRBJ2-1	SARAPGWGSGNEQF
TRBV6-2/TRBV6-3	TRBJ2-7	ATGRAGVSYEQY
TRBV6-1	TRBJ1-1	ASSGDTRNTEAF
TRBV11-3	TRBJ2-2	ASSSGQDISGELF
TRBV5-1	TRBJ2-1	ASSPLAGGAYNEQF
TRBV24-1	TRBJ2-7	ATSDSRSGHAKQY
TRBV29-1	TRBJ2-5	SVELYQETQY
TRBV7-2	TRBJ1-5	ASSSTGALNQPQH
TRBV7-9	TRBJ1-4	ASSKNEKLF
TRBV12-3/TRBV12-4	TRBJ2-6	ASSLWGSVLT
TRBV4-1	TRBJ2-2	ATDRIIEDTGELF